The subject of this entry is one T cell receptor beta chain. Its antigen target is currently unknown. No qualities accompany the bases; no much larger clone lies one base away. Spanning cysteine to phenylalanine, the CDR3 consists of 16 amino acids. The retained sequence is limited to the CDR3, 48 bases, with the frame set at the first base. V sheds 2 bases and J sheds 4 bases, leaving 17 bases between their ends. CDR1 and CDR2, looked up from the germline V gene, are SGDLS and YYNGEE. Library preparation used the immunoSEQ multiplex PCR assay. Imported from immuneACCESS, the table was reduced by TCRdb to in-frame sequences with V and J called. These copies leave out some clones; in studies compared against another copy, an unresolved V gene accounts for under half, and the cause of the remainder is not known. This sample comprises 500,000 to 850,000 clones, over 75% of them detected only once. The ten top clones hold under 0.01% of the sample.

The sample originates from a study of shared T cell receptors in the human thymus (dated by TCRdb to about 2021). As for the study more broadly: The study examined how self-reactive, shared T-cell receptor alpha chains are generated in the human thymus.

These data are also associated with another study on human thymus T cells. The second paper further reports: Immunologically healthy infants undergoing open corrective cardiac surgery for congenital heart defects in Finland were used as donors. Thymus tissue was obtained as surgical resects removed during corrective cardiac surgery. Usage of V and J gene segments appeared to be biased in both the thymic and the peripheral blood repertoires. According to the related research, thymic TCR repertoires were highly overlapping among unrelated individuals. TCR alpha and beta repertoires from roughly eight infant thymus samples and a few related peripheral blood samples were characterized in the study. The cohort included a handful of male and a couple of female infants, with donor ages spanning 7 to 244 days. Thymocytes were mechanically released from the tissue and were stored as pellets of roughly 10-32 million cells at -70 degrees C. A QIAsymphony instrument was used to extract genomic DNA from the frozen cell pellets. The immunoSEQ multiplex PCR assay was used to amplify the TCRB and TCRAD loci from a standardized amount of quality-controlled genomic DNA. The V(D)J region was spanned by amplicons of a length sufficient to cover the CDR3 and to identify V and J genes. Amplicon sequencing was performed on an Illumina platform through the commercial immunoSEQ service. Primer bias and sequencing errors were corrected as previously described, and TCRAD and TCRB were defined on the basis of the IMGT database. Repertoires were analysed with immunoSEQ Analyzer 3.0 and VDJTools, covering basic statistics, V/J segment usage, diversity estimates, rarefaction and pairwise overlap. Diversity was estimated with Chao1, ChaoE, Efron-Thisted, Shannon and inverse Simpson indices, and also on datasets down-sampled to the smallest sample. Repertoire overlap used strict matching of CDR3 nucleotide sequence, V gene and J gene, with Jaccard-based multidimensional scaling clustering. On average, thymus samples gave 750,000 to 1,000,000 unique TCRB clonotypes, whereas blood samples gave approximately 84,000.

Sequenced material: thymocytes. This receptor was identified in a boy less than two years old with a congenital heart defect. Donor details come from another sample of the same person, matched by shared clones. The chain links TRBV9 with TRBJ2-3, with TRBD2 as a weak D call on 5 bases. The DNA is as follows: TGTGCCAGCAGCGTGGCCCGGGAACCAACCTCAGATACGCAGTATTTT. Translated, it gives CASSVAREPTSDTQYF.